This T cell receptor beta chain was retrieved from a study of HIV-infected patients and healthy controls. Study results and caveats: HIV-associated CDR3 frequencies dropped significantly during therapy; CMV-associated ones, mostly rising, changed nonsignificantly.

Alpha and beta constant-region primers primed reverse transcription of about 500 ng RNA. Using multiplexing indices, alpha and beta chain libraries were generated apart by chain-specific third strand synthesis. Each CDR3 protein gets one entry after TCRdb re-called the 5' RACE reads with MiXCR. The table lists about 10,000 distinct CDR3 sequences, about 6.5% of them singletons. This clonotype occurred many times. As yet, its antigen is unknown. Follow-up blood was drawn about 14 weeks, roughly three months, after antiretroviral therapy began. The repertoire came from unfractionated whole blood and reflected all unsorted peripheral T cells. The length of the CDR3 is 14 residues. Germline CDR1 reads LNHNV; CDR2 reads YYDKDF (reference sequence). V was cut by 1 base and J by 4 bases, with 8 bases left in between.

The clonotype was recovered from an adult with HIV infection. The donor label of this sample is uncertain. The sequenced sample was blood, obtained during antiretroviral therapy. V is TRBV15 and J is TRBJ1-5; D possibly corresponds to TRBD1 (5 bases). The CDR3 is CATSRADRNQPQHF. The DNA of the CDR3 is TGTGCCACCAGCAGAGCAGACAGAAATCAGCCCCAGCATTTT.